This passage covers 28 T cell receptor beta chains from one sample sequenced in a study of T cell repertoires in cytomegalovirus infection. These receptors are not linked to any known antigen. From the reads, TCRdb called clonotypes with MiXCR, one entry per CDR3 protein. The table has about 57,000 distinct CDR3 sequences, 20% to 25% seen once. This specimen was CD8+ T cells from cultured PBMCs, taken from culture after CMV antigen stimulation. The origin of the receptors is a human donor in good health (CMV status not recorded). Some clones in this sample may be carry-over from other donors' samples.

The CDR3 DNA follows: TGTGCCAGCAGAATTCAGGGGGCAAGTTCCTACAATGAGCAGTTCTTC. This encodes CASRIQGASSYNEQFF. The V gene is TRBV27, the J gene TRBJ2-1, with 8 bases that match TRBD1. V trimming: 6 bases; J trimming: 1 base; junction bases outside the gene matches: 8. The CDR3 has 16 amino acids. CDR1 is MNHEY and CDR2 is SMNVEV in the germline V gene (reference sequence).

The chain is built from TRBV20-1 and TRBJ2-1; a possible D gene is TRBD2 (6 bases). The CDR3 is 13 amino acids. Germline-derived CDR1 and CDR2 are DFQATT and SNEGSKA (reference sequence). The ends were cut back, 1 base at V and 9 bases at J, with 13 bases in the middle. The chain's CDR3 is CSARVREVVEQFF. CDR3 DNA: TGCAGTGCTAGAGTGAGGGAGGTGGTTGAGCAGTTCTTC.

This clonotype was seen more than once but under ten times. The CDR3 nucleotides are TGTGCCAGCAGCGGGATTAACACTGAAGCTTTCTTT. Translating gives CASSGINTEAFF. The V call is TRBV9, the J call TRBJ1-1; D unclear. The V gene's germline CDR1 is SGDLS and CDR2 YYNGEE. Trimming left V 3 bases short and J 2 bases short, with 5 bases between. This CDR3 is built from 12 residues. Drawing the rest from reference TRBV9 and TRBJ1-1, the complete variable domain is DSGVTQTPKHLITATGQRVTLRCSPRSGDLSVYWYQQSLDQGLQFLIQYYNGEERAKGNILERFSAQQFPDLHSELNLSSLELGDSALYFCASSGINTEAFFGQGTRLTVV.

CDR3: CSAILAGRDEQFF. In DNA form, the CDR3 reads TGCAGTGCCATTCTAGCGGGGAGGGATGAGCAGTTCTTC. The V gene is TRBV20-1, the J gene TRBJ2-1; 9 bases are a match to TRBD2. V dropped 6 bases and J dropped 8; count of bases not matched to a gene: 8. CDR1 DFQATT and CDR2 SNEGSKA come from the germline V gene (reference sequence). This CDR3 region has 13 residues.

This clonotype was seen only a few times. The V and J genes are TRBV15 and TRBJ2-1; D remains unclear. Per the germline V gene, CDR1 is LNHNV and CDR2 is YYDKDF (reference sequence). There are 10 residues in the CDR3. Trimming pared 8 bases from V and 6 bases from J, leaving 5 bases between. For the CDR3, the DNA is TGTGCCACCGGTTCCAATGAGCAGTTCTTC. It is translated as CATGSNEQFF.

The V gene is TRBV7-9, the J gene TRBJ2-3; TRBD1 agrees at 11 bases. CDR3 length: 16 residues. Trimming at V came to 2 bases and at J to 2 bases, leaving 3 bases not matched to a gene. The V gene's germline CDR1 is SEHNR and CDR2 FQNEAQ (reference sequence). The CDR3: CASSLPDRGHTDTQYF. The CDR3 DNA reads TGTGCCAGCAGCTTACCGGACAGGGGGCACACAGATACGCAGTATTTT.

The chain is built from TRBV7-9 and TRBJ1-1; maybe TRBD1 (5 bases). The CDR3 totals 15 residues. Germline CDR1 is SEHNR and CDR2 is FQNEAQ (reference sequence). The V end lost 3 bases, the J end lost 5 bases, and 16 bases lay between the germline ends. CDR3 in amino acids: CASSLASGVRTEAFF. CDR3 DNA: TGTGCCAGCAGCTTGGCCTCGGGGGTTAGGACTGAAGCTTTCTTT.

The chain links TRBV20-1 to TRBJ1-1; D is unclear. V was shortened by 6 bases and J by 2 bases, with 13 bases between the two germline ends. Germline assignment: CDR1 DFQATT and CDR2 SNEGSKA (reference sequence). This CDR3 spans 13 amino acids. This CDR3 is CSAIHPRNTEAFF. The CDR3 coding sequence is TGCAGTGCGATCCACCCGAGAAACACTGAAGCTTTCTTT.

This clonotype was observed a few times. The junction and the germline gene differ at one end; a read error may be behind it. This chain joins TRBV7-2 and TRBJ1-4; possibly TRBD1 for D (5 bases). The CDR3 is 15 residues long. Germline V CDR1 and CDR2: SGHTA, FQGNSA. The CDR3 loop is CANSFWDSTNEKLFF. The DNA for the CDR3 is TGTGCCAACAGCTTTTGGGACTCAACTAATGAAAAACTGTTTTTT. The variable domain in full, with the rest retrieved from reference TRBV7-2 and TRBJ1-4, is GAGVSQSPSNKVTEKGKDVELRCDPISGHTALYWYRQSLGQGLEFLIYFQGNSAPDKSGLPSDRFSAERTGGSVSTLTIQRTQQEDSAVYLCANSFWDSTNEKLFFGSGTQLSVL.

This clonotype appeared many times. The chain has TRBV28 and TRBJ2-1; D ambiguous. The CDR3 totals 13 residues. Trimming left V 4 bases short and J 6 bases short, with 10 bases between. Germline-derived CDR1 and CDR2 are MDHEN and SYDVKM. The CDR3 loop is CASSSLLGNEQFF. CDR3 bases: TGTGCCAGCAGTTCGCTCCTCGGCAATGAGCAGTTCTTC.

Here the CDR3 reads CASSYLSGDQPQHF. The CDR3 nucleotides are TGTGCCAGCAGTTATCTTTCGGGGGATCAGCCCCAGCATTTT. V gene TRBV6-2 or TRBV6-3 combines with J gene TRBJ1-5; maybe TRBD1 (5 bases). This CDR3 comprises 14 residues. Germline V gene data show CDR1 as MNHEY and CDR2 as SVGEGT. With 3 bases removed from V and 5 bases from J, the gap between germline ends came to 11 bases.

This clonotype was seen a few times. The chain uses TRBV7-9 and TRBJ2-7, with 10 bases matching TRBD1. The CDR3 extends over 13 amino acids. The germline gives CDR1 SEHNR, CDR2 FQNEAQ (reference sequence). V trimming: 5 bases; J trimming: 7 bases; junction bases outside the gene matches: 5. CDR3 region: CASSVDRGKEQYF. CDR3 nucleotides: TGTGCCAGCAGCGTGGACAGGGGGAAAGAGCAGTACTTC.

The V gene is TRBV6-1, the J gene TRBJ2-5; D may correspond to TRBD1 or TRBD2 (5 bases each). V was shortened by 7 bases and J by 2 bases, with 14 bases between the two germline ends. The germline V gene encodes CDR1 MNHNS and CDR2 SASEGT. The CDR3 runs 14 residues. The CDR3 is CASTKGRWQETQYF. In DNA form, the CDR3 reads TGTGCCAGCACTAAGGGACGGTGGCAAGAGACCCAGTACTTC.

A few counts support this clonotype. The chain carries TRBV6-1 and TRBJ1-4; the match to TRBD1 covers 8 bases. The CDR3 is 14 amino acids. CDR1 is MNHNS and CDR2 is SASEGT in the germline V gene. J was trimmed by 8 bases and V by 6 bases; bases with no gene match: 8. CDR3 loop: CASSWTGRGEKLFF. DNA for the CDR3: TGTGCCAGCAGCTGGACAGGGCGAGGAGAAAAACTGTTTTTT.

This chain uses TRBV27 with TRBJ1-6; D perhaps matches TRBD1 (5 bases). Germline lookup yields CDR1 MNHEY and CDR2 SMNVEV (reference sequence). The CDR3 loop spans 15 amino acids. Trimming took 6 bases from V and 6 from J, leaving 15 bases between them. CDR3 nucleotide sequence: TGTGCCAGCAGGTGGGGCGGGATTGGTAATTCACCCCTCCACTTT. This sequence encodes CASRWGGIGNSPLHF.

The chain joins TRBV12-3 or TRBV12-4 to TRBJ2-2, with TRBD2 matching over 7 bases. This CDR3 contains 14 residues. The V gene end was trimmed by 10 bases and the J gene end by 3 bases; junction bases not matched to a gene: 8. CDR3 sequence reads: CATSSGRDTGELFF. The CDR3 DNA reads as TGTGCCACGAGTAGCGGGCGGGACACCGGGGAGCTGTTTTTT.

This clonotype was counted between two and nine times. The rearrangement joins TRBV7-8 to TRBJ1-4; 7 nucleotides match TRBD1. Germline V gene data show CDR1 as SGHVS and CDR2 as FQNEAQ. V was pared by 5 bases and J by 2 bases, with 8 bases of the junction left unmatched. The CDR3 sequence is 16 residues long. CDR3 in DNA: TGTGCCAGCAGCAACCGGGACAGAGTTACTAATGAAAAACTGTTTTTT. Residues: CASSNRDRVTNEKLFF.

This clonotype was observed a few times. This chain joins TRBV7-6 and TRBJ2-5; possible D gene TRBD1, 6 bases. Germline assignment: CDR1 SGHVS and CDR2 FNYEAQ. This CDR3 has 15 residues. With 4 bases removed from V and 4 bases from J, the gap between germline ends came to 16 bases. CDR3 region: CASSSTGQQGETQYF. DNA of the CDR3: TGTGCCAGCAGCTCTACCGGACAGCAAGGAGAGACCCAGTACTTC.

This clonotype was counted a few times. V and J are TRBV7-2 and TRBJ2-7; 7 nucleotides line up with TRBD1. The ends lost 2 bases at V and 5 bases at J; junction bases unmatched: 3. This CDR3 comprises 13 residues. Germline lookup yields CDR1 SGHTA and CDR2 FQGNSA. CDR3 region: CASSLNRGNEQYF. DNA of the CDR3: TGTGCCAGCAGCTTAAACAGGGGTAACGAGCAGTACTTC.

This clonotype was recorded a few times. V gene TRBV19 combines with J gene TRBJ1-2; D is uncertain. Germline V gene sequence: CDR1 LNHDA, CDR2 SQIVND (reference sequence). V lost 5 bases and J lost 2, with 12 bases in between. The CDR3 totals 14 residues. The CDR3 DNA reads as TGTGCCAGTAGTCTAGGGATCCGCAACTATGGCTACACCTTC. Translating it yields CASSLGIRNYGYTF.

This clonotype turned up a few times. The rearrangement links TRBV2 to TRBJ1-3, with D maybe TRBD1 (6 bases). Between the trimmed V and J ends, which lost 3 bases and 1 base, there was a span of 13 bases. The V gene's germline CDR1 is SNHLY and CDR2 FYNNEI. This CDR3 is built from 16 residues. CDR3 nucleotide sequence: TGTGCCAGCAGTGATACCGAACAGGGTTCTGGAAACACCATATATTTT. This encodes CASSDTEQGSGNTIYF.

The table lists this clonotype with a few counts. The chain couples TRBV12-3 or TRBV12-4 to TRBJ2-6; D may be TRBD1 or TRBD2 (6 bases each). V was trimmed by 3 bases and J by 4 bases, leaving 13 bases between them. There are 16 residues in the CDR3. The CDR3 spells CASSFGGTRGANVLTF. In nucleotides, the CDR3 is TGTGCCAGCAGTTTTGGGGGGACACGGGGGGCCAACGTCCTGACTTTC.

This chain connects TRBV12-3 or TRBV12-4 to TRBJ2-3, with a possible D match to TRBD2 (5 bases). Trimming stripped 5 bases from V and 1 base from J, with 10 bases between. There are 14 residues in the CDR3. The CDR3 DNA reads as TGTGCCAGCAGTACGCGGGCCCGCACAGATACGCAGTATTTT. This encodes CASSTRARTDTQYF.

The sample holds a few counts of this clonotype. The CDR3 here is CASSPPPVSETQYF. CDR3 nucleotides: TGTGCCAGCAGCCCCCCCCCCGTTTCGGAGACCCAGTACTTC. V usage is TRBV7-9 and J usage is TRBJ2-5; no firm D call. V lost 5 bases to trimming and J lost 5 bases, with 15 bases between them. Germline values: CDR1 SEHNR, CDR2 FQNEAQ (reference sequence). The CDR3 sequence is 14 residues long.

The gene calls are TRBV7-2 and TRBJ1-5; D gene uncertain. Trimming left V 2 bases short and J 0 bases short, with 8 bases between. The CDR3 loop spans 15 amino acids. Germline CDR1 is SGHTA and CDR2 is FQGNSA. In DNA, the CDR3 is TGTGCCAGCAGCTTAAGCGAGGGTAGCAATCAGCCCCAGCATTTT. Amino acids: CASSLSEGSNQPQHF. Full variable domain (missing parts from reference TRBV7-2 and TRBJ1-5): GAGVSQSPSNKVTEKGKDVELRCDPISGHTALYWYRQSLGQGLEFLIYFQGNSAPDKSGLPSDRFSAERTGGSVSTLTIQRTQQEDSAVYLCASSLSEGSNQPQHFGDGTRLSIL.

This clonotype was detected a few times. J is TRBJ1-1 and V is TRBV7-9, with D possibly being TRBD1 (5 bases). The CDR3 covers 16 residues. V shed 2 bases and J shed 1 base, with 14 bases lying between them. Germline CDR1 reads SEHNR; CDR2 reads FQNEAQ (reference sequence). The CDR3 DNA sequence: TGTGCCAGCAGCTTAATACCACAGGAATGGAACACTGAAGCTTTCTTT. It is translated as CASSLIPQEWNTEAFF.

This clonotype was seen more than once but under ten times. J is TRBJ2-7 and V is TRBV6-2 or TRBV6-3; D remains unclear. From germline, CDR1 is MNHEY and CDR2 SVGEGT. The CDR3 contains 12 residues. V was trimmed by 6 bases and J by 5 bases, leaving 11 bases between them. Here the CDR3 DNA reads TGTGCCAGCAGCCTGGGTGTGAACGAGCAGTACTTC. It specifies CASSLGVNEQYF.

The chain is built from TRBV6-8 and TRBJ1-1; D not certain. Germline values: CDR1 MNHGY, CDR2 SAAAGT. The V end was cut by 6 bases, the J end by 1 base, with 18 bases between. This CDR3 contains 16 residues. The CDR3 DNA follows: TGTGCCAGCAGCTACCGTGTTGGACTGACGAACACTGAAGCTTTCTTT. Translated: CASSYRVGLTNTEAFF.